Sequencing of this TCR beta chain was carried out in a study of blood T cell repertoires in COVID-19. Whole-study context: Material from acute and convalescent COVID-19 was sourced from the United States, Italy and Spain. The cDNA or gDNA used as material had been derived from T cells, B-cell-depleted T cells, or PBMCs.

Germline CDR1 reads SGDLS; CDR2 reads YYNGEE. The CDR3 is 14 amino acids. Between the trimmed V and J ends, which lost 3 bases and 1 base, there was a span of 10 bases. Original handling: Reference gene primer amplification yielded estimated nucleated cell counts. The table came from immunoSEQ multiplex PCR; TCRdb's copy has only in-frame clones and leaves some out. The V and J calls and clone size are taken from that table; D and trimming were inferred from the DNA. The table includes approximately 230,000 clones, around 90% detected once. The genes are TRBV9 and TRBJ1-1; D remains unclear. Sequenced sample: peripheral blood. The source is a man in his late teens or twenties with active or convalescent COVID-19. The CDR3 bases are TGTGCCAGCAGCGCCGAAACACGGAACACTGAAGCTTTCTTT. It specifies CASSAETRNTEAFF.